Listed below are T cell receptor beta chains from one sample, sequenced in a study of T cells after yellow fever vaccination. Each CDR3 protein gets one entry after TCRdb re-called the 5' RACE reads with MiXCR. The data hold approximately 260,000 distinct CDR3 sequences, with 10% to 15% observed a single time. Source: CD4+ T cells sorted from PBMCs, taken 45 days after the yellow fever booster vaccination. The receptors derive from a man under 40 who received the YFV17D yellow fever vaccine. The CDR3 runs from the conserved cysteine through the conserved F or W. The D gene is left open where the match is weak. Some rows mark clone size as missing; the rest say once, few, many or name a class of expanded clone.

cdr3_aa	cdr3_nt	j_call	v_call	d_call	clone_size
CASSLNPGEVSGANVLTF	TGTGCCAGCAGTTTAAATCCCGGAGAGGTCTCTGGGGCCAACGTCCTGACTTTC	TRBJ2-6	TRBV12-3/TRBV12-4	NA	NA
CASSSGTALNQPQHF	TGTGCCAGCAGTTCCGGGACAGCCCTAAATCAGCCCCAGCATTTT	TRBJ1-5	TRBV6-2/TRBV6-3	TRBD1	NA
CASRCKQGTYQETQYF	TGTGCAAGTCGCTGCAAACAGGGGACTTACCAAGAGACCCAGTACTTC	TRBJ2-5	TRBV12-2	NA	few
CASRETGTLAGPGELFF	TGTGCCAGCAGGGAGACAGGGACCCTAGCGGGGCCCGGGGAGCTGTTTTTT	TRBJ2-2	TRBV6-1	TRBD2	NA
CSEASGGGNEQFF	TGCAGTGAGGCTTCTGGGGGAGGCAATGAGCAGTTCTTC	TRBJ2-1	TRBV20-1	NA	NA
CASSLLVGRTGELFF	TGTGCCAGCAGCTTATTGGTGGGGCGCACCGGGGAGCTGTTTTTT	TRBJ2-2	TRBV7-2	NA	NA
CASSEMDQPQHF	TGTGCCAGCAGCGAAATGGACCAGCCCCAGCATTTT	TRBJ1-5	TRBV7-2	NA	few
CASSWDSQTEAFF	TGTGCCAGCTCTTGGGACAGCCAAACTGAAGCTTTCTTT	TRBJ1-1	TRBV18	TRBD1	NA
CASSQELGWGSNNEQFF	TGCGCCAGCAGCCAAGAATTGGGTTGGGGGAGCAACAATGAGCAGTTCTTC	TRBJ2-1	TRBV4-3	NA	NA
CASFPGTGELFF	TGTGCCAGCTTCCCCGGTACCGGGGAGCTGTTTTTT	TRBJ2-2	TRBV12-3/TRBV12-4	NA	many
CATSLGRADTQYF	TGTGCCACCAGCCTGGGCAGGGCTGATACGCAGTATTTT	TRBJ2-3	TRBV24-1	NA	few
CARDGLQETQYF	TGTGCCAGAGACGGCCTCCAAGAGACCCAGTACTTC	TRBJ2-5	TRBV6-5	NA	NA
CSASRGLGKNIQYF	TGCAGTGCTAGCCGGGGGCTAGGAAAAAACATTCAGTACTTC	TRBJ2-4	TRBV20-1	NA	few
CASSLRAPGEQFF	TGTGCCAGCAGTCTCCGGGCTCCAGGCGAGCAGTTCTTC	TRBJ2-1	TRBV7-2	NA	NA
CATSAGVGNAEAFF	TGTGCCACCAGTGCCGGGGTGGGGAACGCTGAAGCTTTCTTT	TRBJ1-1	TRBV24-1	NA	NA
CSAQPGSDTQYF	TGCAGTGCCCAACCCGGCTCAGATACGCAGTATTTT	TRBJ2-3	TRBV20-1	NA	NA
CASSGTGRVKTQYF	TGTGCCAGCAGCGGGACAGGGAGGGTGAAGACCCAGTACTTC	TRBJ2-5	TRBV13	TRBD1	NA
CASRSPGTGELFF	TGTGCCAGTAGGAGCCCGGGCACCGGGGAGCTGTTTTTT	TRBJ2-2	TRBV19	NA	NA
CASSSNRGNQPQHF	TGTGCCAGCAGCTCTAACAGGGGGAATCAGCCCCAGCATTTT	TRBJ1-5	TRBV7-2	TRBD1	few